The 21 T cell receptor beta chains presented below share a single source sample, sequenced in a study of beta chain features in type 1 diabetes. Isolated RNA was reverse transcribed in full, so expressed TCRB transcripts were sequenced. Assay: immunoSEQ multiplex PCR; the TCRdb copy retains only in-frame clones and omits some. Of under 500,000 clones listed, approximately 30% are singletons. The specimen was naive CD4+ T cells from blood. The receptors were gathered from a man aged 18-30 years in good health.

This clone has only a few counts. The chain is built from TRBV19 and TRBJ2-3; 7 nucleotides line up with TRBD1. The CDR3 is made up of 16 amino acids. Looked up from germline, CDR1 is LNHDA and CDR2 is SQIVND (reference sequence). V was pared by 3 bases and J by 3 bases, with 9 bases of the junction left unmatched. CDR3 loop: CASSIAQGTRTDTQYF. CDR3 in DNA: TGTGCCAGTAGTATCGCACAGGGGACCAGGACAGATACGCAGTATTTT.

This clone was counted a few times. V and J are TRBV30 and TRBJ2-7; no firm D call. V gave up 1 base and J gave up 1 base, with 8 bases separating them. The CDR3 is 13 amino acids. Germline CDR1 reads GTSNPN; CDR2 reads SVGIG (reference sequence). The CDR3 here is CAWSGAASYEQYF. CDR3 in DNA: TGTGCCTGGAGTGGTGCAGCTTCCTACGAGCAGTACTTC.

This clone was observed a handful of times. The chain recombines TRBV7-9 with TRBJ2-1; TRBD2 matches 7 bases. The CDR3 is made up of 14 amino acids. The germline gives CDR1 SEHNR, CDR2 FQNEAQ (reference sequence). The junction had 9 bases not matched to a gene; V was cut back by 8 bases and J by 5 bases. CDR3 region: CASERAGLNNEQFF. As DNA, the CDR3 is TGTGCCAGCGAAAGAGCGGGATTAAACAATGAGCAGTTCTTC. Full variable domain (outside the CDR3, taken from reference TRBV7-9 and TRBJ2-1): DTGVSQNPRHKITKRGQNVTFRCDPISEHNRLYWYRQTLGQGPEFLTYFQNEAQLEKSRLLSDRFSAERPKGSFSTLEIQRTEQGDSAMYLCASERAGLNNEQFFGPGTRLTVL.

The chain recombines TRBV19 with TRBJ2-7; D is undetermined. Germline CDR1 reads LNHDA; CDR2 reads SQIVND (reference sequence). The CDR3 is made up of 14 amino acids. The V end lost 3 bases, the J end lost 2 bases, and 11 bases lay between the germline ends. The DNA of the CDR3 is TGTGCCAGTAGTATCGTGGCCGGACCCTACGAGCAGTACTTC. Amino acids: CASSIVAGPYEQYF. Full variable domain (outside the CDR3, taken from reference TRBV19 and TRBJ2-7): DGGITQSPKYLFRKEGQNVTLSCEQNLNHDAMYWYRQDPGQGLRLIYYSQIVNDFQKGDIAEGYSVSREKKESFPLTVTSAQKNPTAFYLCASSIVAGPYEQYFGPGTRLTVT.

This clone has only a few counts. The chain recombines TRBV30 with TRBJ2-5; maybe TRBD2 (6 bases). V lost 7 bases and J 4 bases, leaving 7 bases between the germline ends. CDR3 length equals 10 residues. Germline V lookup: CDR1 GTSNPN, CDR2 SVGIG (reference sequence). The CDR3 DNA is TGTGCCTCGGGGGTAGAGACCCAGTACTTC. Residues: CASGVETQYF.

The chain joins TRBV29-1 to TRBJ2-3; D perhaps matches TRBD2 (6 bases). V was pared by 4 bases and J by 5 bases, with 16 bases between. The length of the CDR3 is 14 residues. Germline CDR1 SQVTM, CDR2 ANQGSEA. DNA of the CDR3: TGCAGCGTTGGGTTTGGGCGGGACGAAGATACGCAGTATTTT. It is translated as CSVGFGRDEDTQYF.

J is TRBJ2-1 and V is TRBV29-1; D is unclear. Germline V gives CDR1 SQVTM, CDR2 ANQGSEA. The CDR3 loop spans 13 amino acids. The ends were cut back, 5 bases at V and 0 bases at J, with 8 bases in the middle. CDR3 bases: TGCAGCGTTCGCTTTAGCTCCTACAATGAGCAGTTCTTC. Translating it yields CSVRFSSYNEQFF.

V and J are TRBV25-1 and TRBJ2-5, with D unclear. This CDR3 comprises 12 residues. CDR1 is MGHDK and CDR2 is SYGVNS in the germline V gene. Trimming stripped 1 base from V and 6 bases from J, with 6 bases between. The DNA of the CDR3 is TGTGCCAGCAGTGAATTTGAGAAGACCCAGTACTTC. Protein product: CASSEFEKTQYF.

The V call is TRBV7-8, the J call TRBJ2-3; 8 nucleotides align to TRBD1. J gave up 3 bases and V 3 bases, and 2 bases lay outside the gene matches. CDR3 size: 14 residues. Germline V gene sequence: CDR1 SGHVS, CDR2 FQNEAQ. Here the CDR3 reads CASSLGQATDTQYF. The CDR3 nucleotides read TGTGCCAGCAGCTTGGGACAGGCTACAGATACGCAGTATTTT. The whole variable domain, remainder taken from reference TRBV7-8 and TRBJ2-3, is GAGVSQSPRYKVAKRGQDVALRCDPISGHVSLFWYQQALGQGPEFLTYFQNEAQLDKSGLPSDRFFAERPEGSVSTLKIQRTQQEDSAVYLCASSLGQATDTQYFGPGTRLTVL.

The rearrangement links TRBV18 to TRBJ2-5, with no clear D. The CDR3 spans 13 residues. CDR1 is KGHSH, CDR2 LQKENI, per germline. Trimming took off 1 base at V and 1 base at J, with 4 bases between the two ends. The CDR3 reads CASSPRVQETQYF. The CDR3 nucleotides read TGTGCCAGCTCACCACGAGTCCAAGAGACCCAGTACTTC.

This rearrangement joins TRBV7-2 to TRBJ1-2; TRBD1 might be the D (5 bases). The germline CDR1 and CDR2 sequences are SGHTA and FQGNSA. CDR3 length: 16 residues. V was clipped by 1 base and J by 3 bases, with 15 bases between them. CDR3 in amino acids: CASSLEWAQGHYGYTF. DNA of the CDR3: TGTGCCAGCAGCTTAGAGTGGGCGCAGGGCCACTATGGCTACACCTTC.

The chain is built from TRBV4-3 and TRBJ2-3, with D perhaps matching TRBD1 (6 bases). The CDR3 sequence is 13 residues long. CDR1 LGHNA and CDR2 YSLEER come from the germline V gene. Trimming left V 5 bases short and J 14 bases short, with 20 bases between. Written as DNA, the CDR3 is TGCGCCAGCAGCGTAGAGACAGGACCACGAAGGTATTTT. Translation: CASSVETGPRRYF.

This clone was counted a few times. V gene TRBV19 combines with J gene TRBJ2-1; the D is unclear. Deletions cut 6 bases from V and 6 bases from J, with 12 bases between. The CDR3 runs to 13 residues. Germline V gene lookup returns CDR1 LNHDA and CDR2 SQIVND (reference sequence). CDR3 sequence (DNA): TGTGCCAGTAGCCGAGACCTGGGCAATGAGCAGTTCTTC. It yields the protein CASSRDLGNEQFF.

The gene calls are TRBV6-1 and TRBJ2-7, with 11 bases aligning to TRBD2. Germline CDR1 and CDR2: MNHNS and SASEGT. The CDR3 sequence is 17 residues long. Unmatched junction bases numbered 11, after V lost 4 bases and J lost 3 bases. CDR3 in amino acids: CASSGRTSGWGSYEQYF. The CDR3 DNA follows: TGTGCCAGCAGTGGACGGACTAGCGGGTGGGGGAGCTACGAGCAGTACTTC.

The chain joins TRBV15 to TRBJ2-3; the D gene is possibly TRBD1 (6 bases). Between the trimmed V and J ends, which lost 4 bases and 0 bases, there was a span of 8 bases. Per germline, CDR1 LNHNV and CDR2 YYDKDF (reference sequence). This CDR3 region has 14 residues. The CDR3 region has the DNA TGTGCCACCAGCATAGGACAGAGCACAGATACGCAGTATTTT. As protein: CATSIGQSTDTQYF.

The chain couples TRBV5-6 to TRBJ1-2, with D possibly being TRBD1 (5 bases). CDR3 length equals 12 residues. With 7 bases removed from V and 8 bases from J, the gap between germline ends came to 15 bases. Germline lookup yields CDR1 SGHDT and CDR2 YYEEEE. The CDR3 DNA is TGTGCCAGCTCGACGGGGCCGGTCGGCTACACCTTC. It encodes CASSTGPVGYTF. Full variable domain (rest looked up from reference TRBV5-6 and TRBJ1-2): DAGVTQSPTHLIKTRGQQVTLRCSPKSGHDTVSWYQQALGQGPQFIFQYYEEEERQRGNFPDRFSGHQFPNYSSELNVNALLLGDSALYLCASSTGPVGYTFGSGTRLTVV.

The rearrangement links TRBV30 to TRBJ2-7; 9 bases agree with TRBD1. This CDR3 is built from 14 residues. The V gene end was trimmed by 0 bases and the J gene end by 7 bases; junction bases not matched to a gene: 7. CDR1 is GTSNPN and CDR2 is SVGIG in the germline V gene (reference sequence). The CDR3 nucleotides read TGTGCCTGGAGTGTAATGGGACAGGGCCGTGAGCAGTACTTC. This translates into CAWSVMGQGREQYF.

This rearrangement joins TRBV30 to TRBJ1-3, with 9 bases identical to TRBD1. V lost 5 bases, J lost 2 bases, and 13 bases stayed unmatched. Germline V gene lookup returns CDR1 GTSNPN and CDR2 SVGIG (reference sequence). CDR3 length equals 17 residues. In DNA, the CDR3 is TGTGCCTGGGCGCTAAGGGACAGGGCCTTCGCTGGAAACACCATATATTTT. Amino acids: CAWALRDRAFAGNTIYF. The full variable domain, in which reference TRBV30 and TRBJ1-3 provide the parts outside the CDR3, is SQTIHQWPATLVQPVGSPLSLECTVEGTSNPNLYWYRQAAGRGLQLLFYSVGIGQISSEVPQNLSASRPQDRQFILSSKKLLLSDSGFYLCAWALRDRAFAGNTIYFGEGSWLTVV.

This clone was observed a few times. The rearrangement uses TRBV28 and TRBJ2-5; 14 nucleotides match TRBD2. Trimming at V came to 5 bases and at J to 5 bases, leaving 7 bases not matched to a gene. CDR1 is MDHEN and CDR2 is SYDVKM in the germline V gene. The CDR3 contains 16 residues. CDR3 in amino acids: CASSPRRLAGGETQYF. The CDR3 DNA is TGTGCCAGCAGTCCCCGGAGACTAGCGGGAGGGGAGACCCAGTACTTC.

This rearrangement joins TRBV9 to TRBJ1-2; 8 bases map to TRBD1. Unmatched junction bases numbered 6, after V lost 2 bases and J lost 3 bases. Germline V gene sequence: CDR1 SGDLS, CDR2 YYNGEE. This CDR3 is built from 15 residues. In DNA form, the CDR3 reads TGTGCCAGCAGCGTTTCAGGGACAGGCGACTATGGCTACACCTTC. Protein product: CASSVSGTGDYGYTF.

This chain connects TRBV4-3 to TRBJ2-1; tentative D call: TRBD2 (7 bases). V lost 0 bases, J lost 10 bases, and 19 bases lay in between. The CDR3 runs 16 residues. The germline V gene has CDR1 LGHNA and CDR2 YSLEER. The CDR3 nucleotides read TGCGCCAGCAGCCAAGAGACGGGGGGCGGTTTTGAGGAGCAGTTCTTC. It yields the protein CASSQETGGGFEEQFF.